Below, 27 T cell receptor beta chains from the same sample are listed, as sequenced in a study of OX40 agonist ivuxolimab in advanced cancers. Here immunoSEQ multiplex PCR was the method, and the copy in TCRdb shows in-frame clones only, minus some. The data show around 94,000 clones, 70% to 90% seen once. Sample: CD4+ or CD8+ T cells sorted from blood, taken in a trial of the OX40 agonist ivuxolimab. These receptors came from an adult with an advanced solid tumor such as melanoma, head and neck, liver or kidney cancer.

J is TRBJ2-1 and V is TRBV7-3; D remains ambiguous. Between the trimmed V and J ends, which lost 6 bases and 5 bases, there was a span of 11 bases. Germline V gene data show CDR1 as SGHTA and CDR2 as FQGTGA. The length of the CDR3 is 13 residues. The CDR3 loop is CASSPSANNEQFF. The CDR3, as DNA: TGTGCCAGCAGTCCCTCAGCGAACAATGAGCAGTTCTTC. Using reference TRBV7-3 and TRBJ2-1 for the parts outside the CDR3, the full variable domain is GAGVSQTPSNKVTEKGKYVELRCDPISGHTALYWYRQSLGQGPEFLIYFQGTGAADDSGLPNDRFFAVRPEGSVSTLKIQRTERGDSAVYLCASSPSANNEQFFGPGTRLTVL.

The chain recombines TRBV10-3 with TRBJ2-7, with D perhaps being TRBD1 or TRBD2 (5 bases each). This CDR3 region has 13 residues. Per germline, CDR1 ENHRY and CDR2 SYGVKD. Trimming removed 0 bases at V and 6 bases at J, with 9 bases between. In nucleotides, the CDR3 is TGTGCCATCAGTGAGTCGAGAGGGGCCGAGCAGTACTTC. It specifies CAISESRGAEQYF.

The gene calls are TRBV7-2 and TRBJ2-2; D remains unclear. Germline V lookup: CDR1 SGHTA, CDR2 FQGNSA. V was trimmed by 5 bases and J by 0 bases, leaving 7 bases between them. The length of the CDR3 is 14 residues. Written as DNA, the CDR3 is TGTGCCAGCAGCCCTGCTACGAACACCGGGGAGCTGTTTTTT. It codes for CASSPATNTGELFF.

J is TRBJ1-5 and V is TRBV5-5, with D unclear. V lost 0 bases and J lost 11, with 12 bases in between. There are 13 residues in the CDR3. CDR1 is SGHKS, CDR2 YYEKEE, per germline (reference sequence). CDR3 sequence (DNA): TGTGCCAGCAGCTTGGAGTGGGGTTCAGCCCAGCATTTT. The encoded protein is CASSLEWGSAQHF.

J is TRBJ2-3 and V is TRBV27, with D possibly matching TRBD2 (5 bases). CDR1 is MNHEY and CDR2 is SMNVEV in the germline V gene (reference sequence). This CDR3 contains 15 residues. V dropped 3 bases and J dropped 4 bases, with 14 bases sitting between them. The CDR3: CASSFVGLGSDTQYF. In DNA form, the CDR3 reads TGTGCCAGCAGTTTCGTCGGACTGGGGTCAGATACGCAGTATTTT.

The chain employs TRBV5-1 and TRBJ2-7; 10 bases are shared with TRBD1. V lost 5 bases, J lost 6 bases, and 8 bases stayed unmatched. The CDR3 covers 14 residues. Germline CDR1 is SGHRS and CDR2 is YFSETQ. The CDR3 protein is CASSYGQGGGEQYF. The CDR3 DNA reads as TGCGCCAGCAGTTACGGACAGGGGGGAGGCGAGCAGTACTTC.

The chain has TRBV28 and TRBJ1-2; tentatively, D is TRBD1 (6 bases). The CDR3 consists of 13 residues. The V gene lost 5 bases and the J gene lost 3 bases, with 10 bases spanning the gap. Germline V gene sequence: CDR1 MDHEN, CDR2 SYDVKM. CDR3 in DNA: TGTGCCAGCAGTCTACAGGGAGACTATGGCTACACCTTC. Encoded protein: CASSLQGDYGYTF.

The chain links TRBV30 to TRBJ2-3; TRBD1 matches 9 bases. The germline gives CDR1 GTSNPN, CDR2 SVGIG (reference sequence). V was pared by 2 bases and J by 4 bases, with 1 base of the junction left unmatched. This CDR3 region has 13 residues. The CDR3: CAWSTGGADTQYF. For the CDR3, the DNA is TGTGCCTGGAGTACAGGGGGCGCAGATACGCAGTATTTT.

The count of this clone is one. The chain recombines TRBV19 with TRBJ1-1; D not resolved. Trimming stripped 4 bases from V and 0 bases from J, with 6 bases between. From germline, CDR1 is LNHDA and CDR2 SQIVND (reference sequence). The CDR3 runs 13 residues. CDR3 loop: CASSTALNTEAFF. DNA for the CDR3: TGTGCCAGTAGTACGGCCTTGAACACTGAAGCTTTCTTT.

The rearrangement joins TRBV7-9 to TRBJ2-3; D unclear. The CDR3 is 14 residues long. Deletions cut 0 bases from V and 2 bases from J, with 6 bases between. Germline loops: CDR1 SEHNR, CDR2 FQNEAQ (reference sequence). The CDR3 sequence: CASSLAGYTDTQYF. CDR3 sequence (DNA): TGTGCCAGCAGCTTAGCGGGGTACACAGATACGCAGTATTTT.

The chain couples TRBV11-2 to TRBJ2-3; possibly TRBD1 for D (5 bases). The ends were cut back, 6 bases at V and 6 bases at J, with 13 bases in the middle. Germline CDR1 is SGHAT and CDR2 is FQNNGV. The CDR3 sequence is 13 residues long. Here the CDR3 DNA reads TGTGCCAGCAGAGCACTCAGGGTGGATACGCAGTATTTT. Encoded protein: CASRALRVDTQYF.

V and J are TRBV4-3 and TRBJ2-5; 8 bases line up with TRBD1. The length of the CDR3 is 18 residues. In germline, CDR1 is LGHNA, CDR2 YSLEER. V lost 0 bases to trimming and J lost 4 bases; unmatched junction nucleotides: 13. In DNA, the CDR3 is TGCGCCAGCAGCCAAGAAATTCGGACCTTAACAGGGGGAGAGACCCAGTACTTC. Amino acids: CASSQEIRTLTGGETQYF.

The sample holds one count of this clone. The rearrangement links TRBV30 to TRBJ1-1; D is uncertain. V was trimmed by 2 bases and J by 4 bases, leaving 14 bases between them. This CDR3 has 14 residues. The germline gives CDR1 GTSNPN, CDR2 SVGIG (reference sequence). The CDR3 bases are TGTGCCTGGAGTCCAGAACGTTCGGGCACTGAAGCTTTCTTT. It translates to CAWSPERSGTEAFF.

The gene calls are TRBV7-2 and TRBJ2-7, with 9 bases identical to TRBD2. Per germline, CDR1 SGHTA and CDR2 FQGNSA. Trimming took 2 bases from V and 3 from J; bases not matched to a gene: 5. The CDR3 sequence is 15 residues long. The CDR3 protein is CASSLSISGSYEQYF. The CDR3 nucleotides read TGTGCCAGCAGCTTATCCATTAGCGGGAGCTACGAGCAGTACTTC. Looking up the rest from reference TRBV7-2 and TRBJ2-7 gives the full variable domain: GAGVSQSPSNKVTEKGKDVELRCDPISGHTALYWYRQSLGQGLEFLIYFQGNSAPDKSGLPSDRFSAERTGGSVSTLTIQRTQQEDSAVYLCASSLSISGSYEQYFGPGTRLTVT.

This chain uses TRBV7-9 with TRBJ2-7, with TRBD1 matching 7 bases. The CDR3 extends over 14 amino acids. Germline lookup yields CDR1 SEHNR and CDR2 FQNEAQ (reference sequence). The J segment lost 4 bases and the V segment lost 0 bases, leaving 3 bases of the junction unmatched. CDR3 sequence reads: CASSLAGTEYEQYF. The CDR3 nucleotides are TGTGCCAGCAGCTTAGCCGGGACAGAATACGAGCAGTACTTC. The whole variable domain, filled in from reference TRBV7-9 and TRBJ2-7, reads DTGVSQNPRHKITKRGQNVTFRCDPISEHNRLYWYRQTLGQGPEFLTYFQNEAQLEKSRLLSDRFSAERPKGSFSTLEIQRTEQGDSAMYLCASSLAGTEYEQYFGPGTRLTVT.

This clone was counted a few times. The chain is built from TRBV11-2 and TRBJ2-7, with a weak D call TRBD2 (6 bases). Germline lookup yields CDR1 SGHAT and CDR2 FQNNGV. CDR3 size: 11 residues. The germline V and J ends were trimmed by 8 bases and 7 bases, with 12 bases remaining between them. The CDR3: CASGRGGEQYF. The CDR3 DNA is TGTGCCAGCGGTCGAGGAGGGGAGCAGTACTTC. Using reference TRBV11-2 and TRBJ2-7 for the parts outside the CDR3, the full variable domain is EAGVAQSPRYKIIEKRQSVAFWCNPISGHATLYWYQQILGQGPKLLIQFQNNGVVDDSQLPKDRFSAERLKGVDSTLKIQPAKLEDSAVYLCASGRGGEQYFGPGTRLTVT.

V gene TRBV4-3 combines with J gene TRBJ1-2, with D possibly TRBD1 on 6 matching bases. Germline CDR1 LGHNA, CDR2 YSLEER. The CDR3 loop spans 15 amino acids. V was trimmed by 3 bases and J by 6 bases, leaving 17 bases between them. CDR3 coding DNA: TGCGCCAGCAGCCAGCACGCCCGTCACAGGGATGGCTACACCTTC. This encodes CASSQHARHRDGYTF.

V is TRBV5-1 and J is TRBJ1-2; 10 positions agree with TRBD1. The CDR3 length is 17 residues. Germline lookup yields CDR1 SGHRS and CDR2 YFSETQ. V lost 5 bases and J lost 5; bases outside the gene matches: 15. Here the CDR3 reads CASRPGQGELGWYGYTF. The DNA of the CDR3 is TGCGCCAGCAGACCCGGACAGGGGGAGTTAGGTTGGTATGGCTACACCTTC.

The chain combines TRBV2 with TRBJ2-3; 7 nucleotides align to TRBD1. The CDR3 is 15 residues long. V was pared by 3 bases and J by 4 bases, with 7 bases of the junction left unmatched. CDR1 SNHLY and CDR2 FYNNEI come from the germline V gene. The CDR3 region is CASSEAGGNPDTQYF. The DNA of the CDR3 is TGTGCCAGCAGTGAGGCAGGGGGTAATCCAGATACGCAGTATTTT.

The chain joins TRBV7-2 to TRBJ2-7; D might be TRBD1 (6 bases). The germline V gene encodes CDR1 SGHTA and CDR2 FQGNSA. Trimming took 2 bases from V and 4 from J, leaving 15 bases between them. The CDR3 runs to 15 residues. The CDR3 loop is CASSLTGPPGYEQYF. CDR3 DNA: TGTGCCAGCAGCTTAACAGGGCCACCCGGTTACGAGCAGTACTTC.

Written as DNA, the CDR3 is TGTGCCAGCAGCGTAGGGGGGTCAGGGGGGTACTACGAGCAGTACTTC. Translating it yields CASSVGGSGGYYEQYF. The chain is built from TRBV9 and TRBJ2-7; tentatively, D is TRBD1 (7 bases). Trimming removed 0 bases from V and 3 bases from J, with 16 bases in between. Germline CDR1 SGDLS, CDR2 YYNGEE. This CDR3 region has 16 residues.

A single count supports this clone. The chain is built from TRBV7-9 and TRBJ2-5, with D possibly TRBD1 on 6 matching bases. The CDR3 has 18 amino acids. Germline V gene data show CDR1 as SEHNR and CDR2 as FQNEAQ (reference sequence). Trimming left V 2 bases short and J 1 base short, with 20 bases between. The chain's CDR3 is CASSLFYPLGGIQETQYF. The CDR3 DNA follows: TGTGCCAGCAGCTTATTTTATCCGCTAGGGGGTATCCAAGAGACCCAGTACTTC.

V is TRBV2 and J is TRBJ2-3; the D call may be TRBD1 or TRBD2 (5 bases each). The germline V and J ends were trimmed by 6 bases and 1 base, with 14 bases remaining between them. Germline V CDR1 and CDR2: SNHLY, FYNNEI. The CDR3 contains 15 residues. The CDR3 loop is CASRKSGARTDTQYF. CDR3 DNA: TGTGCCAGCAGAAAATCCGGGGCCCGCACAGATACGCAGTATTTT.

This sequence joins TRBV9 and TRBJ2-2; unclear D gene. Trimming left V 4 bases short and J 1 base short, with 2 bases between. The CDR3 runs to 12 residues. Per germline, CDR1 SGDLS and CDR2 YYNGEE. The DNA of the CDR3 is TGTGCCAGCAGCCTGAACACCGGGGAGCTGTTTTTT. This encodes CASSLNTGELFF.

This chain connects TRBV7-9 to TRBJ1-1; tentatively, D is TRBD1 (5 bases). The length of the CDR3 is 14 residues. Trimming removed 10 bases at V and 1 base at J, with 16 bases between. CDR1 is SEHNR and CDR2 is FQNEAQ in the germline V gene (reference sequence). CDR3 coding DNA: TGTGCCATCTTCAGGGATCGGGAGAACACTGAAGCTTTCTTT. It specifies CAIFRDRENTEAFF.

The V call is TRBV2, the J call TRBJ2-5; D is possibly TRBD2 (6 bases). V gave up 7 bases and J gave up 5 bases, with 17 bases separating them. The germline V gene has CDR1 SNHLY and CDR2 FYNNEI. The CDR3 consists of 14 residues. Written as DNA, the CDR3 is TGTGCCAGCAACCTTGGTCGGGGGACCGAGACCCAGTACTTC. As protein: CASNLGRGTETQYF.

This clone was counted a single time. The chain carries TRBV13 and TRBJ2-5; TRBD2 matches 13 bases. Per germline, CDR1 PRHDT and CDR2 FYEKMQ (reference sequence). The CDR3 runs to 15 residues. The junction had 4 bases not matched to a gene; V was cut back by 4 bases and J by 5 bases. CDR3 in DNA: TGTGCCAGCAGCTGGACTAGCGGGAGTAGGGAGACCCAGTACTTC. It encodes CASSWTSGSRETQYF. Looking up the rest from reference TRBV13 and TRBJ2-5 gives the full variable domain: AAGVIQSPRHLIKEKRETATLKCYPIPRHDTVYWYQQGPGQDPQFLISFYEKMQSDKGSIPDRFSAQQFSDYHSELNMSSLELGDSALYFCASSWTSGSRETQYFGPGTRLLVL.